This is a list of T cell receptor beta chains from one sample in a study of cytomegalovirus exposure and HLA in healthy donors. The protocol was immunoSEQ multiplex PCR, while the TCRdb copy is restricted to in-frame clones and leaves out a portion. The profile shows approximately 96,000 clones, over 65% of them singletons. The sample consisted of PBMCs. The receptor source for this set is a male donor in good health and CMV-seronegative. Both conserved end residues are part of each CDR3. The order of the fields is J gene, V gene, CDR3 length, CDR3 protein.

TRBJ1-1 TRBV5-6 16 CASSLISTSGNTEAFF
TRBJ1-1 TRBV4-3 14 CASSQDGRGTEAFF
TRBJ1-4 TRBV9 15 CASSVVGAQNEKLFF
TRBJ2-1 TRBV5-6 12 CASSFRGSEQFF
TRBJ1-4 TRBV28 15 CASSPGQGSNEKLFF
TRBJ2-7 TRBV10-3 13 CAISGGGGDEQYF
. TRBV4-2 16 CASSQDLRTSGYEQYF
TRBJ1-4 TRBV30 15 CAWRDRQNSGEKLFF
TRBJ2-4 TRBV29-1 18 CSVETRQDIGRAKNIQYF
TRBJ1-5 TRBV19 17 CASSTTGGGYSNQPQHF
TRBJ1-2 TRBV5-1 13 CASSSQSNYGYTF
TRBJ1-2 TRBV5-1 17 CASSLESGRSANYGYTF
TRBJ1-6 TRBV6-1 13 CASSVTDNSPLHF
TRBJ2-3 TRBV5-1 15 CASSSGQASTDTQYF
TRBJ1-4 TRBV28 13 CATGTEGGEKLFF
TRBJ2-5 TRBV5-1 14 CASSLVRGRETQYF
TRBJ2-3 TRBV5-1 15 CASSLTGGGTDTQYF
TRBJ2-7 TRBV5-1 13 CASSSTKTYEQYF